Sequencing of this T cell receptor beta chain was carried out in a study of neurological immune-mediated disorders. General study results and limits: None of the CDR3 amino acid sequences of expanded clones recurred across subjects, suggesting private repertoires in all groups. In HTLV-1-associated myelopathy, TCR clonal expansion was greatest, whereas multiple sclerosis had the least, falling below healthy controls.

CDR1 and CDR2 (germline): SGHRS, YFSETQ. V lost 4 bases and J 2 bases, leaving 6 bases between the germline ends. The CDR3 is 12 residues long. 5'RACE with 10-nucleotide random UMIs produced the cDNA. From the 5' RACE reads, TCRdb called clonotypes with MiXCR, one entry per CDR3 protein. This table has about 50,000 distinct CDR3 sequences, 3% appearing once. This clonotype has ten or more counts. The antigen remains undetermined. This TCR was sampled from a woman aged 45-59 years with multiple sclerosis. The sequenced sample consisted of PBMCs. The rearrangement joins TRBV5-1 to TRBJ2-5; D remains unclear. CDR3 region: CASSPSQETQYF. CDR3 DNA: TGCGCCAGCAGCCCCTCTCAAGAGACCCAGTACTTC. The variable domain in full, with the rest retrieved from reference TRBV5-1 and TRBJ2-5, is KAGVTQTPRYLIKTRGQQVTLSCSPISGHRSVSWYQQTPGQGLQFLFEYFSETQRNKGNFPGRFSGRQFSNSRSEMNVSTLELGDSALYLCASSPSQETQYFGPGTRLLVL.